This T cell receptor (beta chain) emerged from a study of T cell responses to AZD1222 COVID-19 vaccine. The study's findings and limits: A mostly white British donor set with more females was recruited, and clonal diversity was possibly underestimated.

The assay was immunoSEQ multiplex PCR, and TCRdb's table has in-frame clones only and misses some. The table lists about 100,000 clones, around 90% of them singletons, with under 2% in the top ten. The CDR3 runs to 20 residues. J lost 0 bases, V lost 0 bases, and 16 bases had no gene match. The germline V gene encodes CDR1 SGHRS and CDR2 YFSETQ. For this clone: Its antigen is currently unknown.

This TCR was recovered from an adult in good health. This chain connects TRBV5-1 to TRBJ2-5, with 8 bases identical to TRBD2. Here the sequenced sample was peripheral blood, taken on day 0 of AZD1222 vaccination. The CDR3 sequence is CASSLVLAGRPGWYQETQYF. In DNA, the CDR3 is TGCGCCAGCAGCTTGGTGTTAGCGGGACGCCCGGGATGGTACCAAGAGACCCAGTACTTC.